The present T cell receptor beta chain was sequenced within a study of shared clonotypes between healthy human individuals (dated by TCRdb to the early 2020s). Regarding the study in general: A couple of women and three men aged 18 to 49 years were included in the cohort. To estimate repertoire size and how much clonotype sharing occurs between individuals, the study deeply sequenced the blood TCR repertoires of several healthy adults. To increase sequencing depth and limit assay-specific biases, TCR repertoire library preparation and sequencing were carried out by different laboratories using diverse techniques. Per donor, leukapheresis produced somewhere between about 0.94 and 10 billion PBMCs.

CDR1 and CDR2, per the germline V gene (reference sequence), are LNHDA and SQIVND. The CDR3 runs 18 residues from the cysteine to the phenylalanine. The DNA shown is the 54-base CDR3, in frame from base 1. V lost 8 bases and J lost 0 bases, and the count of bases not matched to a germline gene is 14. A word on this clone: Its antigen specificity is not known. No base quality information exists; no much larger clone differs at one position.

What the work shows at the level of the full study, not this receptor alone: Sampling was restricted to blood, and TCR repertoires in tissues likely differ from the TCR repertoires found in blood. Pairwise subsampling indicated that sequencing depth was expected to affect the degree of clonotype sharing among donors. The genetic and exposure-history diversity represented was limited by the small number of donors.

Using the deep immunoSEQ assay, TCR CDR3 regions were amplified from genomic DNA by multiplex PCR. For each cell subset, the extracted genomic DNA was distributed evenly across all wells of several immunoSEQ 96-well plates, and each plate served as one replicate. Each replicate PCR for unsorted PBMC received about 300 ng genomic DNA, equal to approximately 29,000 T cell genomes. Ten immunoSEQ deep assay plates were used to sequence the unsorted PBMC genomic DNA. Purified libraries were measured with a Qubit 3.0 fluorometer, size-checked on a Bioanalyzer 2100, and measured again with the KAPA Library Quantification kit. Each immunoSEQ 96-well plate was sequenced on its own single-read 150-cycle Illumina NextSeq 550 flow cell. Regarding the original processing steps: The immunoSEQ output contained only junctional sequences without quality scores, so filtering could not match that applied to full-length reads. To assign V/J genes and CDR3, sequences were annotated against IMGT germline references using PyIR, a Python wrapper for IgBLAST v1.9. Reads were removed for weak V/J assignments (E-value above 1e-6), missing CDR3, stop codons, out-of-frame junctions, or ambiguous translated residues. V3J clonotypes were defined as sequences sharing the same inferred V gene, J gene, and CDR3 amino acid sequence. The percentage overlap between two repertoires was calculated by dividing the number of shared unique clonotypes by the size of the smaller repertoire. Three approaches were used to assess repertoire richness: RTK rarefaction, the Chao1 estimator, and Recon v2.1 estimates of unobserved clonotypes. The table was pulled from immuneACCESS by TCRdb, which kept in-frame rearrangements only. Such tables lose some clones; where checked, under half of the loss comes from unresolved V genes, and the rest has no known cause. That table furnishes V, J and clone size, whereas the DNA furnished D and trimming. The sample table contains fewer than 650,000 clones; only one count was recorded for about 79% of them. The top ten clonotypes cover 13% of the sample.

The donors were healthy, HIV-negative adults who had no recently reported acute infections or vaccinations. Only Caucasian adults living in Nashville, Tennessee, USA were represented among the donors. For unsorted samples, some 90 million PBMCs were counted and genomic DNA was extracted with the QIAamp DNA Blood Mini kit. Blood was obtained by leukapheresis, after which PBMCs were separated by Ficoll-Histopaque density gradient centrifugation and cryopreserved in liquid nitrogen vapor phase. The sample was PBMCs. The TCR sequence derives from a woman in her 40s in good health. Some clones in this sample may be carry-over from other donors' samples. This chain joins TRBV19 to TRBJ2-3; 10 nucleotides in the junction match TRBD2. This receptor has the CDR3 CASLGGPLAGRSTDTQYF. The nucleotide sequence reads TGTGCCAGTCTGGGGGGCCCACTAGCGGGACGAAGCACAGATACGCAGTATTTT.